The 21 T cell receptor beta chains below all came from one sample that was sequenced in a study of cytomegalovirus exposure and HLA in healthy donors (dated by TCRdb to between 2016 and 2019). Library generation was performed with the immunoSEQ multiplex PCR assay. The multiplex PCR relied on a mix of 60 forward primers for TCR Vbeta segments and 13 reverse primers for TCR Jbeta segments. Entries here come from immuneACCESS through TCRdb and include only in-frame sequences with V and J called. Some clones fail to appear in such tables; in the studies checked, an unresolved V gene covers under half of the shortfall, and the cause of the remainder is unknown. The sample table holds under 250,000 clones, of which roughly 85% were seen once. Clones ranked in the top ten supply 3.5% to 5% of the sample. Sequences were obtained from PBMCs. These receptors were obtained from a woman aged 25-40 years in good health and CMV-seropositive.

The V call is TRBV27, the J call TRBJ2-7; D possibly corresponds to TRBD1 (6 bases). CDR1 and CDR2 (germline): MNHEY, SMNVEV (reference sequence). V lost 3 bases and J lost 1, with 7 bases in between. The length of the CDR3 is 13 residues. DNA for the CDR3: TGTGCCAGCAGTTTTGGACAGTCCTACGAGCAGTACTTC. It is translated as CASSFGQSYEQYF.

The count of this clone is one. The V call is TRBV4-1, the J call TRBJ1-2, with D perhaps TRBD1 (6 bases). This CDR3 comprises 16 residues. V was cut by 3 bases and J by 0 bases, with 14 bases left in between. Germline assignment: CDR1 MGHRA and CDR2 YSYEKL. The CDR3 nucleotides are TGCGCCAGCAGCCACCCCCGTGACAGGACTAACTATGGCTACACCTTC. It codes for CASSHPRDRTNYGYTF.

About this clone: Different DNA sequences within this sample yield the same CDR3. CDR3 coding DNA: TGTGCCAGCAGCTTAGTCGCGTTGAACACCGGGGAGCTGTTTTTT. Translating gives CASSLVALNTGELFF. V is TRBV7-9 and J is TRBJ2-2; D unresolved. V shed 1 base and J shed 1 base, with 7 bases lying between them. This CDR3 is built from 15 residues. CDR1 and CDR2 from the germline V gene are SEHNR and FQNEAQ (reference sequence).

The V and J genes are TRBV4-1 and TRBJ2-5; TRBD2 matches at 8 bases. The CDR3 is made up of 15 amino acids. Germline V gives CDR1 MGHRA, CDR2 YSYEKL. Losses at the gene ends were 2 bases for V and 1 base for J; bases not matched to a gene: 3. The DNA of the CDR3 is TGCGCCAGCAGCCAAACGGCGGGGGGCCAAGAGACCCAGTACTTC. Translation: CASSQTAGGQETQYF.

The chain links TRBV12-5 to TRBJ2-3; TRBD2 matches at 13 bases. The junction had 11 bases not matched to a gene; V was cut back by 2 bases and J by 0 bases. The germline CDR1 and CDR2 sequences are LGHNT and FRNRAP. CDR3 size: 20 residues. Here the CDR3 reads CASGLILRLAGGTSTDTQYF. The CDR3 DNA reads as TGTGCTAGTGGTTTGATCCTTAGACTAGCGGGAGGCACTAGCACAGATACGCAGTATTTT.

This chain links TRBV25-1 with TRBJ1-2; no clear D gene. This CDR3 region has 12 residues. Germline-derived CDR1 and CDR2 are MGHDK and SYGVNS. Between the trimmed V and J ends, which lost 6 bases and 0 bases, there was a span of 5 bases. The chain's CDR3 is CASRGANYGYTF. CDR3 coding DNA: TGTGCCAGCAGAGGAGCTAACTATGGCTACACCTTC.

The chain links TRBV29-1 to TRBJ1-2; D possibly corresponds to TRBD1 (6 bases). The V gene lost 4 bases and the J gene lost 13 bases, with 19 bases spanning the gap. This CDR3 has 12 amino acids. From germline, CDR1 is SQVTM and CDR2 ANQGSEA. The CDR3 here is CSVGTVSGTFTF. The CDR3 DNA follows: TGCAGCGTTGGTACCGTATCCGGGACATTCACCTTC.

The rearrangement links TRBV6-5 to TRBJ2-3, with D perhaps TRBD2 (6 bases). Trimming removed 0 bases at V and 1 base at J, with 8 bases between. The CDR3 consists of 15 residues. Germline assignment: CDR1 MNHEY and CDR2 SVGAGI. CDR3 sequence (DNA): TGTGCCAGCAGTTACTCTTGGGGGGGCACAGATACGCAGTATTTT. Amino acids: CASSYSWGGTDTQYF.

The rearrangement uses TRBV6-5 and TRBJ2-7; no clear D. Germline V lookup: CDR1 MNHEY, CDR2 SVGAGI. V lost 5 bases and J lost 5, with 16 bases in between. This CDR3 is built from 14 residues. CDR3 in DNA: TGTGCCAGCAGTGACGCTTCTAGTCTGAACGAGCAGTACTTC. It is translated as CASSDASSLNEQYF.

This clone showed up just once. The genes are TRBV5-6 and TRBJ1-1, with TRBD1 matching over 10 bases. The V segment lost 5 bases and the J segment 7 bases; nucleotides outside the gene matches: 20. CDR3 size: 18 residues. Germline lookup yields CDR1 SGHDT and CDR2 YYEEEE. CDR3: CASRRMRDRGLGKDEAFF. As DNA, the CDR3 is TGTGCCAGCAGGCGAATGAGGGACAGGGGATTGGGTAAGGATGAAGCTTTCTTT.

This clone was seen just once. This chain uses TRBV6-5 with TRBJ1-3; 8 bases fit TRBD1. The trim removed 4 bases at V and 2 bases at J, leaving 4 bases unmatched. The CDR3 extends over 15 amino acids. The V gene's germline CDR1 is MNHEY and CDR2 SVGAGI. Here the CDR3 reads CASSSQGAAGNTIYF. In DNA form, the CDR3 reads TGTGCCAGCAGTTCCCAGGGGGCGGCTGGAAACACCATATATTTT.

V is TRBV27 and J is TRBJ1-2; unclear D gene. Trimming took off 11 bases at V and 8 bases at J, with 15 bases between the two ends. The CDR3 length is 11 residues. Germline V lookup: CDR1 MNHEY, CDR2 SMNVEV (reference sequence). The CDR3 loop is CASGRESGYTF. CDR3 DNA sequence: TGTGCCTCGGGGAGGGAAAGCGGCTACACCTTC.

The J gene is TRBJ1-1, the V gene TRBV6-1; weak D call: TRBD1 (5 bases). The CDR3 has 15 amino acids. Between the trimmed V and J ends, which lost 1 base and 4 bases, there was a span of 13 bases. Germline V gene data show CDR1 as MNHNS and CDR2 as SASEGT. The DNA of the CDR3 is TGTGCCAGCAGTGAAGGGAGGGGTCTGGGCACTGAAGCTTTCTTT. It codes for CASSEGRGLGTEAFF.

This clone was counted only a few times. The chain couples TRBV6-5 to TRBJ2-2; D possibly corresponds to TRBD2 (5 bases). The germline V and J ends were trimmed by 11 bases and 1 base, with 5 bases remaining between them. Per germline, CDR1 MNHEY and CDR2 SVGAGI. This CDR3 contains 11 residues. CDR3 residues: CAAGNTGELFF. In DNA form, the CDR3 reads TGTGCCGCGGGGAACACCGGGGAGCTGTTTTTT.

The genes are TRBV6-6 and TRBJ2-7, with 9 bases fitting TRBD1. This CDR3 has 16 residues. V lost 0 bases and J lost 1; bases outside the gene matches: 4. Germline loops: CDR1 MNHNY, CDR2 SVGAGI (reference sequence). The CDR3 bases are TGTGCCAGCAGTTACTCGAGACAGGGGGTTTCCTACGAGCAGTACTTC. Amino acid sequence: CASSYSRQGVSYEQYF.

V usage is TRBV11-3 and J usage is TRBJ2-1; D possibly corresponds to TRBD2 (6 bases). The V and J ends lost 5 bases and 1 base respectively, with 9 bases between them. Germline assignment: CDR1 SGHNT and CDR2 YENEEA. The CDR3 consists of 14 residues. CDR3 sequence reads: CASSHGSSYNEQFF. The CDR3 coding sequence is TGTGCCAGCAGCCACGGGAGTTCCTACAATGAGCAGTTCTTC.

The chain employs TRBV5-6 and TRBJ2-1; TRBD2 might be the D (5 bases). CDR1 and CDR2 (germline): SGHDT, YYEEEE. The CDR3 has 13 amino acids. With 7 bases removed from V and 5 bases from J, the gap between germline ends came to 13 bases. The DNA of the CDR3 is TGTGCCAGCTATGGAGGCCTCCACAATGAGCAGTTCTTC. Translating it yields CASYGGLHNEQFF.

The CDR3 region is CAWSEGRVNTEAFF. The DNA of the CDR3 is TGTGCCTGGAGTGAAGGCAGGGTGAACACTGAAGCTTTCTTT. The chain employs TRBV30 and TRBJ1-1; tentative D call: TRBD1 (5 bases). The CDR3 sequence is 14 residues long. In germline, CDR1 is GTSNPN, CDR2 SVGIG (reference sequence). V lost 1 base, J lost 0 bases, and 9 bases lay in between.

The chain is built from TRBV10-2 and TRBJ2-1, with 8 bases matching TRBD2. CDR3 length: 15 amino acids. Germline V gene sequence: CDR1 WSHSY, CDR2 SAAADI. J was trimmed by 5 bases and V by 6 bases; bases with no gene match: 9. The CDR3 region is CASRYSGTSNNEQFF. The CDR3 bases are TGCGCCAGCAGATATAGCGGGACCTCAAACAATGAGCAGTTCTTC.

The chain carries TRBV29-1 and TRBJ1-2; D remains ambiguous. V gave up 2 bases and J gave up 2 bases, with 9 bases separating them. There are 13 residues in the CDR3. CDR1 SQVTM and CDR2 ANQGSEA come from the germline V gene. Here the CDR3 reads CSVESAGNYGYTF. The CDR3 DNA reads TGCAGCGTTGAATCGGCAGGAAACTATGGCTACACCTTC.

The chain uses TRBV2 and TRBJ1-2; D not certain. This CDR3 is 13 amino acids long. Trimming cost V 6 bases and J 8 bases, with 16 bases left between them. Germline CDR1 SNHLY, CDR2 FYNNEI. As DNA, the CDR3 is TGTGCCAGCAGCTTCAGTGGGCAGATGGGCTACACCTTC. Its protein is CASSFSGQMGYTF.